These 31 T cell receptor beta chains came from one sample sequenced in a study of T cell responses to AZD1222 COVID-19 vaccine. Here immunoSEQ multiplex PCR was the method, and the copy in TCRdb shows in-frame clones only, minus some. The sample lists 100,000 to 150,000 clones; 90% were seen once. Sample: peripheral blood, taken on day 0 of MenACWY control vaccination. These receptors all come from an adult in good health.

The V call is TRBV4-2, the J call TRBJ2-5; weak D call: TRBD1 (5 bases). The V end lost 6 bases, the J end lost 4 bases, and 9 bases lay between the germline ends. The CDR3 runs to 12 residues. CDR1 and CDR2 (germline): LGHNA, YNFKEQ. CDR3 sequence: CASRGELETQYF. The CDR3 nucleotides are TGTGCCAGCAGAGGGGAACTAGAGACCCAGTACTTC.

Comment on this clone: The sample carries other DNA sequences with the same CDR3. For the CDR3, the DNA is TGCGCCAGCAGCCAAGACCCAAATCAGCCCCAGCATTTT. Its translation: CASSQDPNQPQHF. The rearrangement joins TRBV4-1 to TRBJ1-5; D not certain. The V end was cut by 0 bases, the J end by 4 bases, with 4 bases between. The CDR3 has 13 residues. CDR1 MGHRA and CDR2 YSYEKL come from the germline V gene.

The J gene is TRBJ2-1, the V gene TRBV6-7; 8 bases match TRBD2. TRBV6-7 qualifies as an ORF whose function is uncertain. This CDR3 spans 20 amino acids. Germline trimming cut 5 bases from V and 7 bases from J; bases unmatched to any gene: 25. CDR3 sequence: CASSAIQGLAFVVVVNEQFF. The CDR3 DNA follows: TGTGCCAGCAGTGCCATCCAAGGACTAGCTTTCGTGGTGGTGGTGAATGAGCAGTTCTTC.

V and J are TRBV28 and TRBJ2-7; TRBD1 agrees at 7 bases. The germline V gene encodes CDR1 MDHEN and CDR2 SYDVKM. The trim removed 7 bases at V and 0 bases at J, leaving 6 bases unmatched. The CDR3 length is 14 residues. This chain's CDR3 is CASTLTGNSYEQYF. Written as DNA, the CDR3 is TGTGCCAGCACCCTGACAGGGAACTCCTACGAGCAGTACTTC.

V gene TRBV28 combines with J gene TRBJ2-3; perhaps D is TRBD1 or TRBD2 (5 bases each). Germline CDR1 is MDHEN and CDR2 is SYDVKM. Trimming took off 6 bases at V and 1 base at J, with 8 bases between the two ends. The CDR3 is made up of 13 amino acids. CDR3 region: CASRGPGTDTQYF. As DNA, the CDR3 is TGTGCCAGCAGGGGACCAGGCACAGATACGCAGTATTTT.

This chain joins TRBV6-2 or TRBV6-3 and TRBJ2-1, with D perhaps matching TRBD2 (6 bases). The CDR3 covers 13 residues. V was trimmed by 5 bases and J by 12 bases, leaving 17 bases between them. The germline V gene has CDR1 MNHEY and CDR2 SVGEGT. CDR3 residues: CASSRDSSRGQFF. For the CDR3, the DNA is TGTGCCAGCAGTCGGGACTCCAGCCGTGGGCAGTTCTTC.

The CDR3: CASSPWGPSNQPQHF. The CDR3 bases are TGTGCCAGCAGTCCCTGGGGGCCGAGCAATCAGCCCCAGCATTTT. This chain joins TRBV28 and TRBJ1-5, with TRBD1 as a possible D gene (6 bases). V lost 5 bases and J lost 1, with 12 bases in between. The CDR3 has 15 residues. The V gene's germline CDR1 is MDHEN and CDR2 SYDVKM.

The genes are TRBV20-1 and TRBJ1-2; D is perhaps TRBD1 (6 bases). Germline assignment: CDR1 DFQATT and CDR2 SNEGSKA (reference sequence). The CDR3 has 11 amino acids. Trimming stripped 5 bases from V and 5 bases from J, with 9 bases between. CDR3 sequence (DNA): TGCAGTGCTTATCAGGGGTATGGCTACACCTTC. Translated, it gives CSAYQGYGYTF.

This chain joins TRBV6-1 and TRBJ1-6; no clear D. CDR1 MNHNS and CDR2 SASEGT come from the germline V gene. V lost 1 base to trimming and J lost 7 bases, with 11 bases between them. The CDR3 is made up of 15 amino acids. This CDR3 is CASSEVRTSNSPLHF. In DNA form, the CDR3 reads TGTGCCAGCAGTGAAGTGCGGACTTCGAATTCACCCCTCCACTTT.

This chain links TRBV19 with TRBJ2-6; D tentatively reads TRBD1 or TRBD2 (5 bases each). The CDR3 is made up of 15 amino acids. CDR1 is LNHDA and CDR2 is SQIVND in the germline V gene (reference sequence). V was cut by 1 base and J by 4 bases, with 8 bases left in between. The chain's CDR3 is CASSIGGSGANVLTF. The CDR3 DNA is TGTGCCAGTAGTATAGGGGGGTCAGGGGCCAACGTCCTGACTTTC.

This clone was detected once. V is TRBV10-3 and J is TRBJ2-7; 9 bases fit TRBD2. V shed 8 bases, J shed 3 bases, and the junction held 5 bases outside the gene matches. The germline CDR1 and CDR2 sequences are ENHRY and SYGVKD. This CDR3 has 13 residues. The CDR3 here is CAIAREGFYEQYF. The CDR3 region has the DNA TGTGCCATCGCGCGGGAGGGGTTCTACGAGCAGTACTTC.

The rearrangement links TRBV11-2 to TRBJ2-7, with D possibly matching TRBD2 (5 bases). Looked up from germline, CDR1 is SGHAT and CDR2 is FQNNGV. The CDR3 totals 14 residues. The ends were cut back, 1 base at V and 6 bases at J, with 13 bases in the middle. Here the CDR3 reads CASSLGRRRGEQYF. CDR3 DNA sequence: TGTGCCAGCAGCTTAGGAAGACGTCGGGGCGAGCAGTACTTC.

The CDR3 sequence is CASSVATGPSGANVLTF. CDR3 nucleotide sequence: TGTGCCAGCAGTGTTGCTACAGGGCCCTCTGGGGCCAACGTCCTGACTTTC. The chain joins TRBV2 to TRBJ2-6; a possible D gene is TRBD1 (6 bases). Germline values: CDR1 SNHLY, CDR2 FYNNEI. The CDR3 sequence is 17 residues long. V was cut by 4 bases and J by 0 bases, with 13 bases left in between.

V gene TRBV4-3 combines with J gene TRBJ2-3; D is ambiguous. The CDR3 extends over 16 amino acids. V was pared by 0 bases and J by 0 bases, with 10 bases between. The germline CDR1 and CDR2 sequences are LGHNA and YSLEER. The CDR3 DNA reads as TGCGCCAGCAGCCAAGATGCGGTCCCTAGCACAGATACGCAGTATTTT. Its translation is CASSQDAVPSTDTQYF.

V and J are TRBV6-5 and TRBJ2-5; TRBD1 is a possible D gene (6 bases). The germline V gene encodes CDR1 MNHEY and CDR2 SVGAGI. The CDR3 runs to 13 residues. Trimming left V 5 bases short and J 5 bases short, with 12 bases between. This CDR3 reads CASSTTGWETQYF. As DNA, the CDR3 is TGTGCCAGCAGTACCACAGGGTGGGAGACCCAGTACTTC.

J is TRBJ2-2 and V is TRBV7-9; no definite D call. Germline lookup yields CDR1 SEHNR and CDR2 FQNEAQ (reference sequence). The CDR3 loop spans 14 amino acids. V was clipped by 0 bases and J by 1 base, with 3 bases between them. CDR3 in amino acids: CASSLALNTGELFF. The CDR3 DNA is TGTGCCAGCAGCTTAGCTTTGAACACCGGGGAGCTGTTTTTT.

This clone was picked up one time. The chain is built from TRBV5-4 and TRBJ2-1, with 10 nucleotides matching TRBD2. V shed 4 bases, J shed 3 bases, and the junction held 7 bases outside the gene matches. Per germline, CDR1 SGHNT and CDR2 YYREEE (reference sequence). The CDR3 runs 16 residues. The CDR3 nucleotides are TGTGCCAGCAGCCAACAAACTAGCGGGAACTACAATGAGCAGTTCTTC. This encodes CASSQQTSGNYNEQFF.

The chain recombines TRBV28 with TRBJ2-2; TRBD1 matches 10 bases. The length of the CDR3 is 16 residues. Germline V gene sequence: CDR1 MDHEN, CDR2 SYDVKM. V shed 5 bases, J shed 5 bases, and the junction held 8 bases outside the gene matches. CDR3 nucleotides: TGTGCCAGCAGTCCAGCCGGACAGGGGGGAACCGGGGAGCTGTTTTTT. Translated: CASSPAGQGGTGELFF.

This chain joins TRBV5-4 and TRBJ1-4; 7 bases are shared with TRBD1. The CDR3 runs 14 residues. Trimming took 4 bases from V and 8 from J; bases not matched to a gene: 8. Per germline, CDR1 SGHNT and CDR2 YYREEE (reference sequence). DNA for the CDR3: TGTGCCAGCAGCGGAAACAGGGGCTCAGAAAAACTGTTTTTT. It yields the protein CASSGNRGSEKLFF.

The genes are TRBV11-2 and TRBJ2-1, with 8 bases matching TRBD1. V shed 2 bases, J shed 7 bases, and the junction held 13 bases outside the gene matches. Germline V CDR1 and CDR2: SGHAT, FQNNGV. The CDR3 is made up of 17 amino acids. The chain's CDR3 is CASSLHPGQGDRNEQFF. The CDR3 DNA reads TGTGCCAGCAGCTTACATCCCGGACAGGGAGATAGAAATGAGCAGTTCTTC.

The chain couples TRBV11-2 to TRBJ1-1, with 7 bases that match TRBD1. Germline-derived CDR1 and CDR2 are SGHAT and FQNNGV. V gave up 1 base and J gave up 5 bases; unmatched junction bases: 4. The length of the CDR3 is 14 residues. For the CDR3, the DNA is TGTGCCAGCAGCTTAGCGACAGGGCGTACTGAAGCTTTCTTT. It encodes CASSLATGRTEAFF. Complete variable domain (other parts from reference TRBV11-2 and TRBJ1-1): EAGVAQSPRYKIIEKRQSVAFWCNPISGHATLYWYQQILGQGPKLLIQFQNNGVVDDSQLPKDRFSAERLKGVDSTLKIQPAKLEDSAVYLCASSLATGRTEAFFGQGTRLTVV.

This chain uses TRBV2 with TRBJ1-5; 10 bases are a match to TRBD1. The CDR3 loop spans 15 amino acids. V gave up 6 bases and J gave up 5 bases; unmatched junction bases: 7. Looked up from germline, CDR1 is SNHLY and CDR2 is FYNNEI. CDR3 nucleotides: TGTGCCAGCAGGCAACGGACAGGGGGGGATCAGCCCCAGCATTTT. Translating gives CASRQRTGGDQPQHF.

The chain recombines TRBV27 with TRBJ2-1; D possibly corresponds to TRBD2 (6 bases). Trimming removed 5 bases from V and 8 bases from J, with 13 bases in between. CDR1 and CDR2 (germline): MNHEY, SMNVEV (reference sequence). CDR3 size: 13 residues. The chain's CDR3 is CASSTWTNDEQFF. In DNA form, the CDR3 reads TGTGCCAGCAGTACCTGGACTAATGATGAGCAGTTCTTC.

J is TRBJ1-2 and V is TRBV15, with D tentatively TRBD1 (6 bases). Per germline, CDR1 LNHNV and CDR2 YYDKDF (reference sequence). The length of the CDR3 is 15 residues. V was pared by 0 bases and J by 1 base, with 9 bases between. As DNA, the CDR3 is TGTGCCACCAGCAGAGAGAAGGGGGTTAACTATGGCTACACCTTC. Translation: CATSREKGVNYGYTF. The full variable domain, with the rest looked up from reference TRBV15 and TRBJ1-2, is DAMVIQNPRYQVTQFGKPVTLSCSQTLNHNVMYWYQQKSSQAPKLLFHYYDKDFNNEADTPDNFQSRRPNTSFCFLDIRSPGLGDTAMYLCATSREKGVNYGYTFGSGTRLTVV.

The chain has TRBV3-1 (or the pseudogene TRBV3-2) and TRBJ2-4; a possible D gene is TRBD1 (5 bases). The CDR3 extends over 15 amino acids. Germline CDR1 reads LGHDT; CDR2 reads YNNKEL (reference sequence). Trimming cost V 4 bases and J 7 bases, with 17 bases left between them. This chain's CDR3 is CASSPERQGSNIQYF. The CDR3 region has the DNA TGTGCCAGCAGCCCCGAACGGCAGGGAAGTAACATTCAGTACTTC.

The chain couples TRBV7-2 to TRBJ1-1; the D is unclear. The V end was cut by 1 base, the J end by 1 base, with 13 bases between. Germline lookup yields CDR1 SGHTA and CDR2 FQGNSA. The length of the CDR3 is 16 residues. The CDR3 DNA follows: TGTGCCAGCAGCTTAGTACTACGGAGTCCGAACACTGAAGCTTTCTTT. Residues: CASSLVLRSPNTEAFF.

The genes are TRBV6-5 and TRBJ1-1; D perhaps matches TRBD1 (6 bases). The CDR3 length is 12 residues. Per germline, CDR1 MNHEY and CDR2 SVGAGI. Between the trimmed V and J ends, which lost 8 bases and 0 bases, there was a span of 7 bases. CDR3 region: CASGGVNTEAFF. The DNA of the CDR3 is TGTGCCAGCGGGGGCGTGAACACTGAAGCTTTCTTT.

This chain joins TRBV13 and TRBJ2-2; 9 bases fit TRBD1. The CDR3 runs 17 residues. CDR1 and CDR2 from the germline V gene are PRHDT and FYEKMQ (reference sequence). With 5 bases clipped from V and 6 bases from J, the junction kept 13 bases outside the gene matches. The CDR3 spells CASSPPWDRVGSGELFF. CDR3 in DNA: TGTGCCAGCAGCCCACCCTGGGACAGGGTCGGGTCCGGGGAGCTGTTTTTT. Complete variable domain (other parts from reference TRBV13 and TRBJ2-2): AAGVIQSPRHLIKEKRETATLKCYPIPRHDTVYWYQQGPGQDPQFLISFYEKMQSDKGSIPDRFSAQQFSDYHSELNMSSLELGDSALYFCASSPPWDRVGSGELFFGEGSRLTVL.

The V call is TRBV5-1, the J call TRBJ1-1, with 8 bases that match TRBD1. This CDR3 comprises 14 residues. Germline-derived CDR1 and CDR2 are SGHRS and YFSETQ. Trimming removed 5 bases from V and 3 bases from J; junction bases left unmatched: 6. CDR3 DNA sequence: TGCGCCAGCAGGGGACAGGTTTTGGACACTGAAGCTTTCTTT. Protein sequence: CASRGQVLDTEAFF.

The chain carries TRBV11-3 and TRBJ1-1; TRBD1 might be the D (6 bases). Germline-derived CDR1 and CDR2 are SGHNT and YENEEA. V lost 5 bases to trimming and J lost 6 bases, with 13 bases between them. This CDR3 comprises 13 residues. The CDR3 is CASSQRGGAEAFF. The CDR3 nucleotides are TGTGCCAGCAGCCAGAGGGGGGGGGCTGAAGCTTTCTTT. Full variable domain (remainder filled in from reference TRBV11-3 and TRBJ1-1): EAGVVQSPRYKIIEKKQPVAFWCNPISGHNTLYWYLQNLGQGPELLIRYENEEAVDDSQLPKDRFSAERLKGVDSTLKIQPAELGDSAVYLCASSQRGGAEAFFGQGTRLTVV.

The chain carries TRBV3-1 (or the pseudogene TRBV3-2) and TRBJ1-5; 7 bases map to TRBD1. V lost 3 bases, J lost 7 bases, and 6 bases stayed unmatched. Looked up from germline, CDR1 is LGHDT and CDR2 is YNNKEL (reference sequence). This CDR3 has 14 residues. In DNA form, the CDR3 reads TGTGCCAGCAGCCATCAGGGGGTCGGGCAGCCCCAGCATTTT. Residues: CASSHQGVGQPQHF.